This TCR beta chain was recovered during a study of control samples from healthy donors and cancer patients. This clone was observed a single time. TCRdb keeps only in-frame clones here, not all; method: immunoSEQ multiplex PCR. Of 130,000 or so clones detected, around 92% appear once; the ten largest clones hold under 9%. The CDR3 covers 16 residues. V gave up 1 base and J gave up 5 bases; unmatched junction bases: 6. Germline lookup yields CDR1 SGHRS and CDR2 YFSETQ. The TCR sequence derives from a man between 50 and 59 years old with head and neck cancer. The source material was PBMCs. The V call is TRBV5-1, the J call TRBJ2-2, with TRBD2 matching 9 bases. The CDR3 nucleotides are TGCGCCAGCAGCTTGAGATTAGCGGGAGAGACCGGGGAGCTGTTTTTT. Residues: CASSLRLAGETGELFF.